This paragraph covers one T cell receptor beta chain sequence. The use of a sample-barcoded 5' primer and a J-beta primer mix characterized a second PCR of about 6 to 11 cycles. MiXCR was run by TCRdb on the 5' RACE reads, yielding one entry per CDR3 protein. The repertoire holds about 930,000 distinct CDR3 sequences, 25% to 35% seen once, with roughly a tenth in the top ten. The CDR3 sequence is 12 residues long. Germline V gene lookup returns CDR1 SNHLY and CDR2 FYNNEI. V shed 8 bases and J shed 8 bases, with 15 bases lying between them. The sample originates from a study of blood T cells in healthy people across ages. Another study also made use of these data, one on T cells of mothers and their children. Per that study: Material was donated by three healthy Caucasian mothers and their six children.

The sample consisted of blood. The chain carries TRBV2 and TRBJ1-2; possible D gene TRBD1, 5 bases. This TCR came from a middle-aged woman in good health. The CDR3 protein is CASGQEVTGYTF. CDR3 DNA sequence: TGTGCCAGCGGACAAGAGGTCACGGGCTACACCTTC. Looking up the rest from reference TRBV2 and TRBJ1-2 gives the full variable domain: EPEVTQTPSHQVTQMGQEVILRCVPISNHLYFYWYRQILGQKVEFLVSFYNNEISEKSEIFDDQFSVERPDGSNFTLKIRSTKLEDSAMYFCASGQEVTGYTFGSGTRLTVV.